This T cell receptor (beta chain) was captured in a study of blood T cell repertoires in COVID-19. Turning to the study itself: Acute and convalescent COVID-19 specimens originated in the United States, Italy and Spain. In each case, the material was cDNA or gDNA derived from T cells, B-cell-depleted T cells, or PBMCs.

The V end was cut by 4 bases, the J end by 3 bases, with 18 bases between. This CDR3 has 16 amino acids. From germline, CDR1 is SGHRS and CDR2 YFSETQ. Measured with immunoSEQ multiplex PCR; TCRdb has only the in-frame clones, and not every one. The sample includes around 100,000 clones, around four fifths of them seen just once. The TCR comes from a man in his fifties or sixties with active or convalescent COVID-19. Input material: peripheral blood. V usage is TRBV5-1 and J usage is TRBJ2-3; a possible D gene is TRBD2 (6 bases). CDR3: CASSGRTGGITDTQYF. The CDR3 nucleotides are TGCGCCAGCAGCGGGAGAACGGGCGGGATTACAGATACGCAGTATTTT.